This TCR beta chain was profiled in a study of OX40 agonist ivuxolimab in advanced cancers. Germline V CDR1 and CDR2: SGHTA, FQGNSA. The CDR3 spans 14 residues. V was pared by 1 base and J by 5 bases, with 11 bases between. Study findings and constraints: The antigens recognized by the expanded peripheral T cells, that is their antigen specificity, were not determined. At doses 0.1 to 3.0 mg/kg, CD4+ and CD8+ clones expanded. Average numbers of expanded clones were greater in CD8+ T cells than in CD4+.

This clone has a handful of counts. Its antigen is currently unknown. Clones were read by immunoSEQ multiplex PCR, and TCRdb kept only the in-frame ones, dropping some. This table has about 73,000 clones, 80% to 90% appearing once. This chain joins TRBV7-2 and TRBJ2-5, with D perhaps matching TRBD1 or TRBD2 (5 bases each). The material was CD4+ or CD8+ T cells sorted from blood, obtained in a trial of the OX40 agonist ivuxolimab. The origin of this receptor is an adult with an advanced solid tumor such as melanoma, head and neck, liver or kidney cancer. The CDR3 reads CASSLGGARETQYF. The CDR3 DNA sequence: TGTGCCAGCAGCTTAGGAGGGGCTCGGGAGACCCAGTACTTC.